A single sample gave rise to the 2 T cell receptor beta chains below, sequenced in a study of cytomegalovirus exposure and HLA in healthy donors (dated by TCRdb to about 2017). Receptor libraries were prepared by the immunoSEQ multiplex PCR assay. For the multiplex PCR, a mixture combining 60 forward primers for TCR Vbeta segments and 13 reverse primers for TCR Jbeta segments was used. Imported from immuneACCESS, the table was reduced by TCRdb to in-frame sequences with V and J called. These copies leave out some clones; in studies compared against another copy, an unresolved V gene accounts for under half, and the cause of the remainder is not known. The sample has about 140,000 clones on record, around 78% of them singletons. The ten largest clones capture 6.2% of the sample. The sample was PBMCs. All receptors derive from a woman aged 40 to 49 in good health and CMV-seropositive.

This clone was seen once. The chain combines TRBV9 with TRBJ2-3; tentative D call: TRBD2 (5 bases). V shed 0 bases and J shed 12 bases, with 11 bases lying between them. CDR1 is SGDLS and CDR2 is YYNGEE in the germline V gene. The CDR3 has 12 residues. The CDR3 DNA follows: TGTGCCAGCAGCGTAGAACAAGCGGTCCAGTATTTT. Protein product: CASSVEQAVQYF.

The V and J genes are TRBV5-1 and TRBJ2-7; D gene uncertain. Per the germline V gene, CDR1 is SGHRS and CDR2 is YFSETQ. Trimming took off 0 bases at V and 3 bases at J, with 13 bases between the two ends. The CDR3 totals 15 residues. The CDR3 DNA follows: TGCGCCAGCAGCTTGGGAGGTACTGGCGTCTACGAGCAGTACTTC. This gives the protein CASSLGGTGVYEQYF. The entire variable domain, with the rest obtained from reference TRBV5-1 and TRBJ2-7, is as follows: KAGVTQTPRYLIKTRGQQVTLSCSPISGHRSVSWYQQTPGQGLQFLFEYFSETQRNKGNFPGRFSGRQFSNSRSEMNVSTLELGDSALYLCASSLGGTGVYEQYFGPGTRLTVT.